This TCR beta chain was profiled in a study of blood T cell dynamics during melanoma immunotherapy (TCRdb year 2020). As for the study more broadly: All patients had metastatic melanoma and were given first-line pembrolizumab or nivolumab plus ipilimumab as standard of care in the United Kingdom. To find early correlates of response, peripheral T cell receptor repertoires were profiled in metastatic melanoma patients before and after one cycle of checkpoint inhibitor therapy. The training cohort was made up of consecutive patients, while a further independent group of patients from the same centre was pooled to form an external validation set.

About this clone itself: No cognate antigen has been identified for it. Qualities for individual bases were not recorded, and no much larger clone is one base off.

Every bulk PBMC sample had a fixed 350 ng of DNA loaded. The immunoSEQ TCRb Assay kit was used according to manufacturer instructions to amplify TCR beta CDR3 sequences from genomic DNA. The KAPA Library Quantification Kit for Illumina platforms was used to quantify pooled libraries by qPCR. Sequencing of the pooled libraries was done on an Illumina NextSeq 500, with clustering at roughly 0.55-1.2 pM. Under the source paper's analysis protocol: Analysis of the TCR data relied on immunoSEQ ANALYZER and the R LymphoSeq package. A rearrangement efficiency score was calculated as productive divided by the sum of productive and non-productive CDR3 sequences. Within each patient, timepoints were compared pairwise for clonality, measured with the Gini coefficient, and for diversity, measured with the Renyi index at alpha=1. Clonal relatedness, based on an edit distance of 3, and repertoire similarity, based on the Bhattacharyya coefficient, were both computed in LymphoSeq. To classify response, a linear discriminant analysis based on week-3 changes in clonality and diversity was built using the R MASS and caret packages. TCRdb provides this immuneACCESS table in a form limited to in-frame rearrangements. Some clones are lacking; in checked studies, under half of them reflect an unresolved V gene, and why the rest are absent is not known. V, J and clone size were drawn from that table, and D and trimming were deduced from the DNA. The sample includes approximately 14,000 clones, with about nine tenths observed a single time. The ten largest make up less than 6% of the sample.

The paper's findings and limits, for the study overall: The relatively small sample size was acknowledged as potentially limiting generalization of the results. The study was unable to establish whether the T cell clones driving the repertoire changes were melanoma-specific or instead reflected general immune activation. A bifurcated reorganization of the PBMC repertoire at W3, with increased clonality or increased diversity, was observed in patients who later achieved disease control, unlike in progressors.

Via the germline V gene, CDR1 is SGHTA and CDR2 FQGNSA. The CDR3 spans 12 residues, from the cysteine through the phenylalanine. CDR3 DNA only is kept here, 36 bases in frame from base 1. The germline ends are 11 bases apart after V is trimmed by 5 bases and J by 7 bases. The label giving this sample's time point can be read as: week 3, after first cycle of checkpoint inhibitor. Blood samples were collected before treatment (T0) and at week 3 (W3), after the first cycle of checkpoint blockade. Except for two patients with rapid clinical progression, response was assessed 12 weeks after the first infusion by RECIST 1.1; disease control meant complete response, partial response or stable disease. Any patient who had received prior systemic cancer treatment, was on concomitant immunosuppressant therapy or had synchronous other active malignancies was excluded. Both bulk PBMC and plasma cell-free DNA were sequenced for TCR beta so that circulating cells and T cell turnover could be tracked. PBMC were isolated from blood with Lymphoprep and SepMate tubes, followed by red cell lysis. QIAamp DNA Blood Mini kits were used to extract DNA from PBMC and from sorted T cell subsets.

The receptor was derived from a human donor with melanoma. The chain joins TRBV7-2 to TRBJ2-5; the D region may be TRBD1 or TRBD2, each matching 6 bases equally. The source material was blood, sampled from a patient treated with checkpoint blockade. The CDR3 reads as follows: CASSRTAGTQYF. The nucleotide sequence is TGTGCCAGCAGCAGGACAGCGGGGACCCAGTACTTC.